The T cell receptor (beta chain) described here comes from a study of T-cell reconstitution after alpha-beta-depleted transplantation in children. This clonotype showed up just a few times. Its matching antigen is unknown. The TCRbeta library was prepared with unique molecular identifiers. TCRdb itself ran the PCR reads through MiXCR, one entry per CDR3 protein. Altogether 900,000 or so distinct CDR3 sequences are present, approximately 15% being singletons, with the ten largest covering about 4.6%. The CDR3 covers 15 residues. Per germline, CDR1 KGHSY and CDR2 FQNENV. After removal of 2 bases from V and 7 bases from J, the junction contained 4 bases not matched to a gene. Points from the study as a whole: One year after transplant, T-cell counts and diversity came mostly from newly produced T cells. Alpha-beta T cells present about two months after transplant were reported to originate from several hundred expanded graft clones. Day-60 TCRbeta diversity that was high in some patients was derived from surviving recipient T cells and thymic progenitors.

This clonotype originated in a male patient under 18 who had a stem cell transplant for acute lymphoblastic leukemia, so the T cells may come from the graft donor. Specimen: PBMCs, mostly from graft donor cells, collected 360 days after TCRalphabeta/CD19-depleted stem cell transplant. This sequence joins TRBV16 and TRBJ1-6; 8 nucleotides align to TRBD1. As DNA, the CDR3 is TGTGCCAGCAGCCAAGGACAGGGAGGAAATTCACCCCTCCACTTT. This translates into CASSQGQGGNSPLHF.